One sample yielded the 29 T cell receptor beta chains listed below, sequenced in a study of blood T cell repertoires in COVID-19. Profiling relied on immunoSEQ multiplex PCR, and the TCRdb table lists in-frame clones only, not all of them. In the table there are 250,000 or so clones, approximately 90% of which are singletons. The sequenced sample consisted of peripheral blood. All receptors derive from a woman between 35 and 50 years old who had recovered from COVID-19.

This chain joins TRBV19 and TRBJ2-1; D possibly corresponds to TRBD2 (6 bases). The CDR3 is 17 residues long. Trimming stripped 4 bases from V and 5 bases from J, with 21 bases between. Germline-derived CDR1 and CDR2 are LNHDA and SQIVND (reference sequence). As DNA, the CDR3 is TGTGCCAGTAGTAGTCGCGGAGTGGGGGGAGGTAACAATGAGCAGTTCTTC. This encodes CASSSRGVGGGNNEQFF.

The chain recombines TRBV2 with TRBJ2-1; possibly TRBD2 for D (6 bases). CDR1 is SNHLY and CDR2 is FYNNEI in the germline V gene. The ends were cut back, 3 bases at V and 4 bases at J, with 10 bases in the middle. The CDR3 spans 14 residues. CDR3 nucleotide sequence: TGTGCCAGCAGTGAGCGGGACTGGTACAATGAGCAGTTCTTC. Translating gives CASSERDWYNEQFF.

The rearrangement uses TRBV6-4 and TRBJ1-1; D is possibly TRBD1 (6 bases). The germline V gene has CDR1 MRHNA and CDR2 SNTAGT. The CDR3 spans 13 residues. Deletions cut 5 bases from V and 7 bases from J, with 14 bases between. DNA of the CDR3: TGTGCCAGCAGTCCGGGACAAGGGGGTGAAGCTTTCTTT. Translated: CASSPGQGGEAFF.

The sample holds a few counts of this clone. The DNA of the CDR3 is TGTGCCAGCAGTCCTAGCGGGACAGAGACCCAGTACTTC. Encoded protein: CASSPSGTETQYF. This chain uses TRBV6-5 with TRBJ2-5; TRBD2 agrees at 9 bases. The germline V gene encodes CDR1 MNHEY and CDR2 SVGAGI. This CDR3 is built from 13 residues. Trimming at V came to 5 bases and at J to 4 bases, leaving 2 bases not matched to a gene.

The gene calls are TRBV9 and TRBJ2-2; a possible D gene is TRBD1 (6 bases). Between the trimmed V and J ends, which lost 2 bases and 7 bases, there was a span of 12 bases. CDR1 is SGDLS, CDR2 YYNGEE, per germline. CDR3 length: 14 amino acids. CDR3 protein: CASSVGGAGGELFF. For the CDR3, the DNA is TGTGCCAGCAGCGTTGGGGGCGCCGGCGGGGAGCTGTTTTTT. Filled out from reference TRBV9 and TRBJ2-2, the complete variable domain reads DSGVTQTPKHLITATGQRVTLRCSPRSGDLSVYWYQQSLDQGLQFLIQYYNGEERAKGNILERFSAQQFPDLHSELNLSSLELGDSALYFCASSVGGAGGELFFGEGSRLTVL.

The rearrangement links TRBV7-2 to TRBJ1-3; 7 bases map to TRBD1. The CDR3 has 19 residues. V lost 5 bases to trimming and J lost 4 bases; unmatched junction nucleotides: 20. Germline CDR1 and CDR2: SGHTA and FQGNSA. CDR3 sequence reads: CASSARPGQWGAGGNTIYF. The CDR3 DNA is TGTGCCAGCAGCGCCCGCCCGGGACAGTGGGGGGCTGGGGGAAACACCATATATTTT.

The chain joins TRBV5-5 to TRBJ1-4; possibly TRBD1 for D (6 bases). The CDR3 contains 14 residues. V was trimmed by 4 bases and J by 8 bases, leaving 15 bases between them. Germline CDR1 is SGHKS and CDR2 is YYEKEE (reference sequence). CDR3 residues: CASSLRGAGEKLFF. The CDR3 DNA is TGTGCCAGCAGCCTCCGGGGGGCCGGGGAAAAACTGTTTTTT. The full variable domain, with the rest looked up from reference TRBV5-5 and TRBJ1-4, is DAGVTQSPTHLIKTRGQQVTLRCSPISGHKSVSWYQQVLGQGPQFIFQYYEKEERGRGNFPDRFSARQFPNYSSELNVNALLLGDSALYLCASSLRGAGEKLFFGSGTQLSVL.

This rearrangement joins TRBV6-5 to TRBJ2-7; 9 nucleotides agree with TRBD2. This CDR3 is 15 amino acids long. The trim removed 4 bases at V and 2 bases at J, leaving 6 bases unmatched. Germline V gives CDR1 MNHEY, CDR2 SVGAGI. The CDR3 region is CASSSPSGATYEQYF. The CDR3 nucleotides read TGTGCCAGCAGTTCCCCTAGCGGGGCCACCTACGAGCAGTACTTC.

The chain uses TRBV3-1 (or the pseudogene TRBV3-2) and TRBJ1-1; D is ambiguous. Germline CDR1 reads LGHDT; CDR2 reads YNNKEL (reference sequence). CDR3 length: 12 residues. Trimming took off 6 bases at V and 2 bases at J, with 7 bases between the two ends. CDR3 in DNA: TGTGCCAGCAGGAGGGCAAACACTGAAGCTTTCTTT. It translates to CASRRANTEAFF.

The chain carries TRBV7-9 and TRBJ1-4; the D gene is possibly TRBD1 (6 bases). The CDR3 extends over 14 amino acids. V was trimmed by 5 bases and J by 2 bases, leaving 9 bases between them. CDR1 SEHNR and CDR2 FQNEAQ come from the germline V gene (reference sequence). The CDR3 reads CASSPRGTNEKLFF. The CDR3 DNA sequence: TGTGCCAGCAGCCCCAGGGGTACTAATGAAAAACTGTTTTTT.

V usage is TRBV6-5 and J usage is TRBJ2-5; 8 nucleotides align to TRBD2. J gave up 5 bases and V 6 bases, and 5 bases lay outside the gene matches. The germline V gene encodes CDR1 MNHEY and CDR2 SVGAGI. The CDR3 runs 13 residues. This chain's CDR3 is CASRGTRGETQYF. The CDR3, as DNA: TGTGCCAGCAGGGGGACTAGAGGCGAGACCCAGTACTTC.

CDR3 loop: CASSLARQGGTGELFF. In DNA form, the CDR3 reads TGCGCCAGCAGCTTGGCCCGACAGGGGGGGACCGGGGAGCTGTTTTTT. This chain connects TRBV5-1 to TRBJ2-2, with TRBD1 matching over 9 bases. The CDR3 totals 16 residues. Germline values: CDR1 SGHRS, CDR2 YFSETQ. V lost 0 bases to trimming and J lost 5 bases; unmatched junction nucleotides: 5.

This clone was observed once. The chain is built from TRBV2 and TRBJ1-1, with D perhaps TRBD1 (6 bases). In germline, CDR1 is SNHLY, CDR2 FYNNEI. CDR3 length: 12 amino acids. Trimming removed 1 base at V and 9 bases at J, with 9 bases between. In DNA form, the CDR3 reads TGTGCCAGCAGTGAAGGGGGGCGGCAAGCTTTCTTT. Protein product: CASSEGGRQAFF.

The CDR3 region is CASSQVPGGVAQETQYF. In DNA form, the CDR3 reads TGTGCCAGCTCACAGGTTCCGGGCGGGGTAGCCCAAGAGACCCAGTACTTC. The chain has TRBV18 and TRBJ2-5; TRBD2 might be the D (6 bases). The germline V gene has CDR1 KGHSH and CDR2 LQKENI. Trimming took 4 bases from V and 1 from J, leaving 19 bases between them. This CDR3 spans 17 amino acids.

The chain couples TRBV6-5 to TRBJ2-3; 9 bases are a match to TRBD2. Germline V gives CDR1 MNHEY, CDR2 SVGAGI. After removal of 10 bases from V and 2 bases from J, the junction contained 10 bases not matched to a gene. The CDR3 spans 15 residues. The chain's CDR3 is CATDPGGRATDTQYF. In nucleotides, the CDR3 is TGTGCCACCGACCCGGGCGGGAGGGCCACAGATACGCAGTATTTT.

This chain joins TRBV28 and TRBJ2-2; D is perhaps TRBD1 (5 bases). V lost 6 bases to trimming and J lost 4 bases, with 9 bases between them. CDR1 is MDHEN and CDR2 is SYDVKM in the germline V gene. This CDR3 has 13 amino acids. This CDR3 is CASRAGITGELFF. CDR3 coding DNA: TGTGCCAGCAGGGCAGGGATCACCGGGGAGCTGTTTTTT.

The chain couples TRBV29-1 to TRBJ1-1, with 10 bases fitting TRBD1. This CDR3 has 13 residues. Per germline, CDR1 SQVTM and CDR2 ANQGSEA. The ends lost 7 bases at V and 1 base at J; junction bases unmatched: 3. The CDR3 DNA reads as TGCAGCGCACGGACAGGGGGGAACACTGAAGCTTTCTTT. It specifies CSARTGGNTEAFF.

The chain has TRBV5-1 and TRBJ2-3, with D possibly matching TRBD2 (6 bases). CDR1 SGHRS and CDR2 YFSETQ come from the germline V gene. V lost 0 bases, J lost 4 bases, and 9 bases lay in between. There are 14 residues in the CDR3. The CDR3 sequence is CASSLASVADTQYF. In nucleotides, the CDR3 is TGCGCCAGCAGCTTGGCTAGCGTGGCAGATACGCAGTATTTT.

This rearrangement joins TRBV9 to TRBJ2-5; 10 bases are a match to TRBD2. Trimming removed 4 bases from V and 5 bases from J; junction bases left unmatched: 14. The length of the CDR3 is 17 residues. Germline assignment: CDR1 SGDLS and CDR2 YYNGEE. DNA of the CDR3: TGTGCCAGCAGCCCCCCGGGGGCTAGCGGGAGTGGGGAGACCCAGTACTTC. Translated, it gives CASSPPGASGSGETQYF.

This rearrangement joins TRBV12-5 to TRBJ1-2; TRBD1 agrees at 7 bases. The germline gives CDR1 LGHNT, CDR2 FRNRAP. V shed 6 bases and J 0 bases; nucleotides not matched to a gene: 7. This CDR3 contains 15 residues. CDR3 residues: CASGPGQGANYGYTF. The CDR3 coding sequence is TGTGCTAGTGGCCCGGGGCAGGGGGCTAACTATGGCTACACCTTC.

J is TRBJ1-5 and V is TRBV21-1; the table names TRBD1, a call not compared with the DNA. TRBV21-1 is annotated as a pseudogene. The length of the CDR3 is 16 residues. CDR3 in amino acids: CASLQGTRDSNQPQHF. As DNA, the CDR3 is TGTGCCAGCCTACAGGGTACCCGGGATAGCAATCAGCCCCAGCATTTT.

Only a few counts were recorded for this clone. The chain carries TRBV27 and TRBJ2-7, with 8 bases matching TRBD2. CDR3 length equals 13 residues. CDR1 MNHEY and CDR2 SMNVEV come from the germline V gene (reference sequence). Trimming took 8 bases from V and 2 from J; bases not matched to a gene: 5. In nucleotides, the CDR3 is TGTGCCAGCGCCCGGGGACTAGCCTACGAGCAGTACTTC. Residues: CASARGLAYEQYF.

The rearrangement uses TRBV6-5 and TRBJ1-1; D is unclear. V was trimmed by 0 bases and J by 4 bases, leaving 6 bases between them. From germline, CDR1 is MNHEY and CDR2 SVGAGI. There are 13 residues in the CDR3. The CDR3 loop reads CASSYSEGTEAFF. In DNA form, the CDR3 reads TGTGCCAGCAGTTACTCGGAGGGCACTGAAGCTTTCTTT.

The V call is TRBV6-5, the J call TRBJ2-1; 8 nucleotides line up with TRBD2. The V segment lost 8 bases and the J segment 0 bases; nucleotides outside the gene matches: 6. CDR1 and CDR2 (germline): MNHEY, SVGAGI. This CDR3 is 15 amino acids long. The chain's CDR3 is CASRGGADSYNEQFF. Written as DNA, the CDR3 is TGTGCCAGCCGGGGGGGGGCGGACTCCTACAATGAGCAGTTCTTC.

The chain carries TRBV4-3 and TRBJ2-6; D unclear. This CDR3 is 13 amino acids long. V was pared by 4 bases and J by 4 bases, with 5 bases between. Germline CDR1 is LGHNA and CDR2 is YSLEER. The CDR3 bases are TGCGCCAGCAGCCCGGTGGGGGCCAACGTCCTGACTTTC. Its protein is CASSPVGANVLTF.

The rearrangement links TRBV18 to TRBJ2-1; 11 nucleotides match TRBD2. V shed 3 bases, J shed 5 bases, and the junction held 3 bases outside the gene matches. Per germline, CDR1 KGHSH and CDR2 LQKENI. The CDR3 has 15 residues. The CDR3 spells CASSPTSGANNEQFF. The DNA for the CDR3 is TGTGCCAGCTCACCGACTAGCGGGGCCAACAATGAGCAGTTCTTC.

This clone was detected only a few times. This chain joins TRBV27 and TRBJ1-2; D ambiguous. The CDR3 sequence is 12 residues long. The germline V gene has CDR1 MNHEY and CDR2 SMNVEV (reference sequence). The V gene lost 6 bases and the J gene lost 2 bases, with 7 bases spanning the gap. The DNA for the CDR3 is TGTGCCAGCAGGCGGGCGAACTATGGCTACACCTTC. Translated: CASRRANYGYTF.

J is TRBJ2-3 and V is TRBV7-2, with 7 positions matching TRBD2. V lost 3 bases and J lost 5; bases outside the gene matches: 2. CDR3 length: 13 amino acids. The germline gives CDR1 SGHTA, CDR2 FQGNSA. DNA of the CDR3: TGTGCCAGCAGCTTCGTAGCGGGAGATACGCAGTATTTT. Its translation is CASSFVAGDTQYF.

The V and J genes are TRBV18 and TRBJ1-2; TRBD1 matches 7 bases. CDR3 length equals 15 residues. V lost 2 bases to trimming and J lost 4 bases; unmatched junction nucleotides: 7. Germline CDR1 KGHSH, CDR2 LQKENI. Written as DNA, the CDR3 is TGTGCCAGCTCACCATTTAACAGGGGTGGCTATGGCTACACCTTC. Translated, it gives CASSPFNRGGYGYTF.